One sample yielded the 25 T cell receptor beta chains listed below, sequenced in a study of blood T cell repertoires in COVID-19. Using immunoSEQ multiplex PCR, the repertoire was profiled, and TCRdb retains in-frame clones only, with some absent. The repertoire holds roughly 370,000 clones, with just under 90% as singletons. The sequenced material came from PBMCs or T cells enriched from blood (not recorded which). These receptors were taken from a woman in her fifties or sixties who had recovered from COVID-19.

The chain links TRBV25-1 to TRBJ1-1; tentatively, D is TRBD1 (5 bases). The CDR3 has 14 residues. Trimming took 6 bases from V and 4 from J, leaving 15 bases between them. CDR1 and CDR2 (germline): MGHDK, SYGVNS. CDR3: CASSQRGFGTEAFF. The CDR3 coding sequence is TGTGCCAGCAGCCAACGGGGGTTCGGCACTGAAGCTTTCTTT. Based on the CDR3 plus reference TRBV25-1 and TRBJ1-1, the full variable domain is EADIYQTPRYLVIGTGKKITLECSQTMGHDKMYWYQQDPGMELHLIHYSYGVNSTEKGDLSSESTVSRIRTEHFPLTLESARPSHTSQYLCASSQRGFGTEAFFGQGTRLTVV.

Written as DNA, the CDR3 is TGTGCCAGCAGCCTATGGACAGGGGCTGGGGCCAACGTCCTGACTTTC. Translated: CASSLWTGAGANVLTF. This chain uses TRBV7-2 with TRBJ2-6; 9 bases fit TRBD1. The V segment lost 5 bases and the J segment 2 bases; nucleotides outside the gene matches: 4. Looked up from germline, CDR1 is SGHTA and CDR2 is FQGNSA. CDR3 length: 16 amino acids. The whole variable domain, remainder taken from reference TRBV7-2 and TRBJ2-6, is GAGVSQSPSNKVTEKGKDVELRCDPISGHTALYWYRQSLGQGLEFLIYFQGNSAPDKSGLPSDRFSAERTGGSVSTLTIQRTQQEDSAVYLCASSLWTGAGANVLTFGAGSRLTVL.

The chain combines TRBV4-2 with TRBJ1-1; weak D call: TRBD1 (5 bases). Looked up from germline, CDR1 is LGHNA and CDR2 is YNFKEQ. The ends were cut back, 5 bases at V and 5 bases at J, with 15 bases in the middle. The CDR3 runs 14 residues. The CDR3 is CASSNSAGLTEAFF. CDR3 in DNA: TGTGCCAGCAGCAACTCAGCGGGGCTTACTGAAGCTTTCTTT.

The gene calls are TRBV5-6 and TRBJ2-7; D remains ambiguous. The CDR3 contains 15 residues. Deletions cut 1 base from V and 2 bases from J, with 13 bases between. In germline, CDR1 is SGHDT, CDR2 YYEEEE. The CDR3 DNA follows: TGTGCCAGCAGCTTGATGGGCGCATCAACCTACGAGCAGTACTTC. As protein: CASSLMGASTYEQYF.

This clone came up a few times. Additional DNA sequences in this sample encode the identical CDR3. The chain has TRBV30 and TRBJ2-3; tentatively, D is TRBD1 (6 bases). The CDR3 totals 13 residues. Germline CDR1 and CDR2: GTSNPN and SVGIG (reference sequence). The V gene lost 2 bases and the J gene lost 0 bases, with 6 bases spanning the gap. DNA of the CDR3: TGTGCCTGGAGTACAGGGAGCACAGATACGCAGTATTTT. Its translation is CAWSTGSTDTQYF.

The chain carries TRBV14 and TRBJ2-2, with TRBD2 matching over 8 bases. The CDR3 runs 16 residues. Looked up from germline, CDR1 is SGHDN and CDR2 is FVKESK. V shed 4 bases, J shed 0 bases, and the junction held 4 bases outside the gene matches. The CDR3 DNA follows: TGTGCCAGCAGCCCGGGGGGGACGGCGAACACCGGGGAGCTGTTTTTT. It translates to CASSPGGTANTGELFF.

The V and J genes are TRBV19 and TRBJ2-7; TRBD1 matches at 9 bases. V dropped 5 bases and J dropped 6; count of bases not matched to a gene: 8. CDR3 length equals 14 residues. Looked up from germline, CDR1 is LNHDA and CDR2 is SQIVND (reference sequence). The CDR3 spells CASSPDRGRLEQYF. The CDR3 DNA reads TGTGCCAGTAGTCCGGACAGGGGTAGGCTCGAGCAGTACTTC.

This sequence joins TRBV27 and TRBJ2-1, with D unclear. The CDR3 is 13 residues long. The germline V gene has CDR1 MNHEY and CDR2 SMNVEV (reference sequence). Trimming stripped 3 bases from V and 2 bases from J, with 5 bases between. The CDR3 is CASSFGTYNEQFF. DNA for the CDR3: TGTGCCAGCAGTTTCGGTACCTACAATGAGCAGTTCTTC.

The rearrangement joins TRBV5-1 to TRBJ2-2; possibly TRBD1 for D (5 bases). This CDR3 spans 15 amino acids. In germline, CDR1 is SGHRS, CDR2 YFSETQ. The ends were cut back, 5 bases at V and 4 bases at J, with 15 bases in the middle. CDR3 sequence: CASSQQTATTGELFF. The CDR3 DNA reads TGCGCCAGCAGTCAACAGACAGCCACCACCGGGGAGCTGTTTTTT. The full variable domain, in which reference TRBV5-1 and TRBJ2-2 provide the parts outside the CDR3, is KAGVTQTPRYLIKTRGQQVTLSCSPISGHRSVSWYQQTPGQGLQFLFEYFSETQRNKGNFPGRFSGRQFSNSRSEMNVSTLELGDSALYLCASSQQTATTGELFFGEGSRLTVL.

This chain joins TRBV27 and TRBJ1-2; 7 nucleotides line up with TRBD1. The CDR3 consists of 16 residues. V dropped 5 bases and J dropped 3; count of bases not matched to a gene: 12. From germline, CDR1 is MNHEY and CDR2 SMNVEV (reference sequence). CDR3 nucleotides: TGTGCCAGCAGTCCCCATGGGACAGTAGGAGACTATGGCTACACCTTC. This sequence encodes CASSPHGTVGDYGYTF.

The chain is built from TRBV28 and TRBJ1-5, with a tentative D call TRBD1 (5 bases). Germline V gives CDR1 MDHEN, CDR2 SYDVKM. The CDR3 runs to 13 residues. Trimming removed 2 bases from V and 5 bases from J, with 7 bases in between. As DNA, the CDR3 is TGTGCCAGCAGTTTAATCAGGGATCAGCCCCAGCATTTT. Residues: CASSLIRDQPQHF.

This clone was seen a few times. This chain connects TRBV18 to TRBJ1-1, with 10 bases that match TRBD1. The CDR3 consists of 14 residues. Germline trimming cut 6 bases from V and 3 bases from J; bases unmatched to any gene: 4. Germline CDR1 KGHSH, CDR2 LQKENI. The CDR3: CASSRDRGHTEAFF. The CDR3 DNA sequence: TGTGCCAGCTCCCGAGACAGGGGGCACACTGAAGCTTTCTTT.

The chain couples TRBV4-2 to TRBJ1-1; D is unresolved. Germline loops: CDR1 LGHNA, CDR2 YNFKEQ. The CDR3 extends over 15 amino acids. The V gene lost 3 bases and the J gene lost 1 base, with 12 bases spanning the gap. CDR3 bases: TGTGCCAGCAGCCACCCATCCAACAGGAACACTGAAGCTTTCTTT. Its protein product is CASSHPSNRNTEAFF.

The chain uses TRBV7-9 and TRBJ1-1; TRBD1 agrees at 9 bases. The trim removed 7 bases at V and 3 bases at J, leaving 6 bases unmatched. Germline V lookup: CDR1 SEHNR, CDR2 FQNEAQ (reference sequence). This CDR3 region has 14 residues. CDR3 in DNA: TGTGCCAGCACCTACGGACAGGGGCACACTGAAGCTTTCTTT. This sequence encodes CASTYGQGHTEAFF.

V gene TRBV14 combines with J gene TRBJ2-2; TRBD2 matches 14 bases. The CDR3 spans 22 residues. In germline, CDR1 is SGHDN, CDR2 FVKESK. V shed 11 bases, J shed 4 bases, and the junction held 27 bases outside the gene matches. CDR3 loop: CAGTVTGLAGGLGVCGTGELFF. Here the CDR3 DNA reads TGTGCCGGCACGGTGACAGGACTAGCGGGGGGCCTGGGCGTTTGCGGCACCGGGGAGCTGTTTTTT.

The gene calls are TRBV5-1 and TRBJ2-6; TRBD1 is a possible D gene (6 bases). Deletions cut 4 bases from V and 16 bases from J, with 21 bases between. This CDR3 is 14 amino acids long. The germline V gene has CDR1 SGHRS and CDR2 YFSETQ. This chain's CDR3 is CASSPSLNTGPLTF. The CDR3 coding sequence is TGCGCCAGCAGCCCGAGCCTTAATACAGGGCCGCTGACTTTC.

The chain recombines TRBV25-1 with TRBJ1-6; weak D call: TRBD1 (5 bases). The length of the CDR3 is 15 residues. Between the trimmed V and J ends, which lost 3 bases and 9 bases, there was a span of 15 bases. In germline, CDR1 is MGHDK, CDR2 SYGVNS. The CDR3 is CASSEGGQGGSPLHF. The CDR3 nucleotides read TGTGCCAGCAGTGAGGGTGGGCAGGGCGGTTCACCCCTCCACTTT. Full variable domain (remainder filled in from reference TRBV25-1 and TRBJ1-6): EADIYQTPRYLVIGTGKKITLECSQTMGHDKMYWYQQDPGMELHLIHYSYGVNSTEKGDLSSESTVSRIRTEHFPLTLESARPSHTSQYLCASSEGGQGGSPLHFGNGTRLTVT.

The V and J genes are TRBV5-6 and TRBJ2-2; a possible D gene is TRBD2 (5 bases). Germline V gives CDR1 SGHDT, CDR2 YYEEEE. Trimming removed 2 bases from V and 9 bases from J, with 8 bases in between. The CDR3 length is 12 residues. CDR3 amino acids: CASSFGVRELFF. CDR3 in DNA: TGTGCCAGCAGCTTCGGGGTCCGGGAGCTGTTTTTT.

The chain has TRBV5-1 and TRBJ1-1; D gene unclear. CDR1 and CDR2 from the germline V gene are SGHRS and YFSETQ. This CDR3 spans 14 amino acids. V lost 2 bases and J lost 0, with 8 bases in between. The CDR3 sequence is CASSFEGLNTEAFF. Here the CDR3 DNA reads TGCGCCAGCAGCTTCGAGGGCTTGAACACTGAAGCTTTCTTT.

The chain has TRBV30 and TRBJ1-2; D may be TRBD1 (6 bases). Germline V gives CDR1 GTSNPN, CDR2 SVGIG (reference sequence). V was pared by 4 bases and J by 2 bases, with 14 bases between. CDR3 length: 14 amino acids. Here the CDR3 DNA reads TGTGCCTGGAACAACAGGGATTTCAACTATGGCTACACCTTC. The encoded protein is CAWNNRDFNYGYTF.

This clone was found once. V usage is TRBV5-4 and J usage is TRBJ1-1, with D uncertain. V was shortened by 0 bases and J by 4 bases, with 7 bases between the two germline ends. The CDR3 length is 13 residues. CDR1 SGHNT and CDR2 YYREEE come from the germline V gene (reference sequence). The CDR3 region is CASSLAGSTEAFF. The CDR3 DNA is TGTGCCAGCAGCTTGGCGGGGAGCACTGAAGCTTTCTTT.

J is TRBJ1-2 and V is TRBV7-9, with D tentatively TRBD1 (6 bases). The CDR3 totals 11 residues. Trimming left V 5 bases short and J 8 bases short, with 9 bases between. Germline V gene sequence: CDR1 SEHNR, CDR2 FQNEAQ (reference sequence). CDR3: CASSVGQGYTF. CDR3 in DNA: TGTGCCAGCAGCGTCGGACAGGGCTACACCTTC.

This clone was counted a single time. The J gene is TRBJ1-2, the V gene TRBV4-2; D perhaps matches TRBD1 (5 bases). The CDR3 runs 15 residues. CDR1 is LGHNA, CDR2 YNFKEQ, per germline. Trimming shortened V by 4 bases and J by 4 bases, and 16 bases separated the two germline ends. The CDR3 reads CASSPRQLTIYGYTF. CDR3 nucleotide sequence: TGTGCCAGCAGCCCACGACAGTTAACAATCTATGGCTACACCTTC.

This chain uses TRBV19 with TRBJ1-6; 7 nucleotides line up with TRBD1. This CDR3 is 14 amino acids long. V was clipped by 8 bases and J by 9 bases; unmatched bases: 10. From germline, CDR1 is LNHDA and CDR2 SQIVND (reference sequence). The CDR3 here is CASARQGWGSPLHF. In DNA, the CDR3 is TGTGCCAGTGCCCGACAGGGCTGGGGTTCACCCCTCCACTTT. The whole variable domain, filled in from reference TRBV19 and TRBJ1-6, reads DGGITQSPKYLFRKEGQNVTLSCEQNLNHDAMYWYRQDPGQGLRLIYYSQIVNDFQKGDIAEGYSVSREKKESFPLTVTSAQKNPTAFYLCASARQGWGSPLHFGNGTRLTVT.

V gene TRBV19 combines with J gene TRBJ2-1, with TRBD2 as a possible D gene (5 bases). Trimming took off 5 bases at V and 8 bases at J, with 10 bases between the two ends. The CDR3 runs 12 residues. The germline V gene has CDR1 LNHDA and CDR2 SQIVND (reference sequence). This CDR3 is CASSSRRDEQFF. In DNA, the CDR3 is TGTGCCAGTAGTTCAAGGCGGGATGAGCAGTTCTTC.